This TCR beta chain was observed in a study of T cells after somatic rescue of genetic block. This clone was recorded once. The CDR3 has 15 amino acids. V lost 5 bases and J lost 7, with 17 bases in between. Germline CDR1 reads LGHNA; CDR2 reads YNFKEQ. TCRdb's copy holds only in-frame clones and misses some; the assay was immunoSEQ multiplex PCR. The sample includes 68,000 or so clones, about nine tenths of them seen just once. Sequences were obtained from peripheral blood mononuclear cells (PBMCs). V and J are TRBV4-2 and TRBJ2-2; D is undetermined. The origin of this receptor is a man aged 35 to 55. CDR3 residues: CASSKTDQKIGELFF. In nucleotides, the CDR3 is TGTGCCAGCAGCAAGACTGACCAGAAGATCGGGGAGCTGTTTTTT.